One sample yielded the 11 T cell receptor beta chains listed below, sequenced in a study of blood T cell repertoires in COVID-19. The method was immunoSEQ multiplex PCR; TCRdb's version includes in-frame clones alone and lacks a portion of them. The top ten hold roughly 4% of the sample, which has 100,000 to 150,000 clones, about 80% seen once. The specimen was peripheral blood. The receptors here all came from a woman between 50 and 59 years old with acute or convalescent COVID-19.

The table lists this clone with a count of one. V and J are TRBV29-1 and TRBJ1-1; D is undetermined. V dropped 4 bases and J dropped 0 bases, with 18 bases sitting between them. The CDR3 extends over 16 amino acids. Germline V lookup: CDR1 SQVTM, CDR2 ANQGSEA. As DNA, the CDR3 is TGCAGCGTTGTAAAGAGGTTCGCCACAATGAACACTGAAGCTTTCTTT. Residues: CSVVKRFATMNTEAFF. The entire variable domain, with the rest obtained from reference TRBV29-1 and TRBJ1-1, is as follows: SAVISQKPSRDICQRGTSLTIQCQVDSQVTMMFWYRQQPGQSLTLIATANQGSEATYESGFVIDKFPISRPNLTFSTLTVSNMSPEDSSIYLCSVVKRFATMNTEAFFGQGTRLTVV.

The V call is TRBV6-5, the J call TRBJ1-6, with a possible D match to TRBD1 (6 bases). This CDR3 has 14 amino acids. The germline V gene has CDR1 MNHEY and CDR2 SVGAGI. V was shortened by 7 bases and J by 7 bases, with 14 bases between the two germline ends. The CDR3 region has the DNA TGTGCCAGCACCCCGGGACAATTGAATTCACCCCTCCACTTT. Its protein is CASTPGQLNSPLHF.

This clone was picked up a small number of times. CDR3 nucleotide sequence: TGCGCCAGCAGCCAAGATCAGAACAATCAGCCCCAGCATTTT. Protein sequence: CASSQDQNNQPQHF. The gene calls are TRBV4-1 and TRBJ1-5, with D unclear. This CDR3 comprises 14 residues. Trimming removed 0 bases at V and 3 bases at J, with 6 bases between. The V gene's germline CDR1 is MGHRA and CDR2 YSYEKL.

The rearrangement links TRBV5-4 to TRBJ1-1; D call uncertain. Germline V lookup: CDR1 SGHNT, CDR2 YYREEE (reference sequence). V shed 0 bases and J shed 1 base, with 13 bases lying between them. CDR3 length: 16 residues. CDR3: CASSLGAGRRNTEAFF. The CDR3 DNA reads TGTGCCAGCAGCTTGGGGGCGGGCCGGCGGAACACTGAAGCTTTCTTT.

CDR3 region: CASSVDPGHLSGNTIYF. The CDR3 DNA reads TGTGCCAGCAGCGTAGACCCAGGTCACCTCTCTGGAAACACCATATATTTT. This chain uses TRBV9 with TRBJ1-3; D is undetermined. CDR1 is SGDLS, CDR2 YYNGEE, per germline. Trimming left V 0 bases short and J 0 bases short, with 13 bases between. The length of the CDR3 is 17 residues.

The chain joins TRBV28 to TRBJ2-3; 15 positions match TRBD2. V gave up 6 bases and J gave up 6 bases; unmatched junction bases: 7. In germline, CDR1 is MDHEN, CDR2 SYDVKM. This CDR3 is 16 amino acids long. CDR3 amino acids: CASSWTSGRAQDTQYF. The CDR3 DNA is TGTGCCAGCAGCTGGACTAGCGGGAGGGCACAGGATACGCAGTATTTT.

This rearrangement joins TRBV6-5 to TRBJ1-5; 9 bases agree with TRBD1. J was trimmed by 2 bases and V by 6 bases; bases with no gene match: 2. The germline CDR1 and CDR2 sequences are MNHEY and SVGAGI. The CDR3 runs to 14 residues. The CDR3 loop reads CASSRDRGNQPQHF. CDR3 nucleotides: TGTGCCAGCAGCAGGGACAGGGGCAATCAGCCCCAGCATTTT.

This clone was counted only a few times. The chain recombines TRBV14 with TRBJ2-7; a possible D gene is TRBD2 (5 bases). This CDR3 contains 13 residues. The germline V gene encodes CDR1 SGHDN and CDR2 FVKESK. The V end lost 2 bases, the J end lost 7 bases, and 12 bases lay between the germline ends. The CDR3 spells CASSQTLSGEQYF. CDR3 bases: TGTGCCAGCAGCCAAACTCTCTCGGGGGAGCAGTACTTC.

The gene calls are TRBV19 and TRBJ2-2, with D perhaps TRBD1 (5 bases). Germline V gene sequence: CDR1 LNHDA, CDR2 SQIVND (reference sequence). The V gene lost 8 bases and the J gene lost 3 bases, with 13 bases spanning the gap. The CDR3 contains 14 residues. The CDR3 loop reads CASLRAVDTGELFF. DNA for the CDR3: TGTGCCAGTCTCAGGGCGGTGGACACCGGGGAGCTGTTTTTT. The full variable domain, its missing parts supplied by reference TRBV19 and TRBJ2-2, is DGGITQSPKYLFRKEGQNVTLSCEQNLNHDAMYWYRQDPGQGLRLIYYSQIVNDFQKGDIAEGYSVSREKKESFPLTVTSAQKNPTAFYLCASLRAVDTGELFFGEGSRLTVL.

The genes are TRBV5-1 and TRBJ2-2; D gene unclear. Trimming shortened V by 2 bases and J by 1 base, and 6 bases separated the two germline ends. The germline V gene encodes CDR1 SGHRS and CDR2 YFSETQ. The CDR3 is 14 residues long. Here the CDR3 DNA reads TGCGCCAGCAGCTTCTTACAGAACACCGGGGAGCTGTTTTTT. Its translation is CASSFLQNTGELFF.

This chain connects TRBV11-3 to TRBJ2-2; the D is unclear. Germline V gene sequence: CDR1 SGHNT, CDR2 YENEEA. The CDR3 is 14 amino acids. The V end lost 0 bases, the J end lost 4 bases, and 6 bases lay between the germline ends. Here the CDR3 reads CASSLEGSTGELFF. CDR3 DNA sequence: TGTGCCAGCAGCTTAGAGGGCAGCACCGGGGAGCTGTTTTTT.